A single sample gave rise to the 25 T cell receptor beta chains below, sequenced in a study of patients and donors after allogeneic stem cell transplantation. A single record per CDR3 protein comes from TCRdb applying MiXCR to the RT-PCR reads. The sample holds 200,000 to 250,000 distinct CDR3 sequences; less than 15% are singletons and the top ten take around a tenth. Sequences were obtained from blood, either unsorted or a sorted T cell fraction (not recorded which). These receptor sequences come from a human donor who was either an allogeneic HSCT recipient or a stem cell or donor lymphocyte infusion donor (not recorded which). It is not recorded whose cells these are; they may come from a transplant donor.

There are many counts of this clonotype. J is TRBJ1-1 and V is TRBV20-1; D gene uncertain. CDR1 is DFQATT, CDR2 SNEGSKA, per germline (reference sequence). Trimming removed 0 bases from V and 7 bases from J, with 9 bases in between. The CDR3 extends over 12 amino acids. CDR3 DNA: TGCAGTGCTAGAGATGCGGGGTATGAAGCTTTCTTT. It encodes CSARDAGYEAFF.

This clonotype was seen at least ten times. J is TRBJ2-2 and V is TRBV10-3, with 11 bases lining up with TRBD2. The germline gives CDR1 ENHRY, CDR2 SYGVKD. Trimming cost V 7 bases and J 6 bases; bases outside gene matches: 4. This CDR3 comprises 14 residues. The CDR3 reads CAIKLAGEAGELFF. The CDR3 coding sequence is TGTGCCATCAAACTAGCGGGAGAGGCCGGGGAGCTGTTTTTT.

This clonotype was seen a few times. The chain recombines TRBV7-2 with TRBJ2-3; D call uncertain. Trimming took 1 base from V and 5 from J, leaving 13 bases between them. Germline-derived CDR1 and CDR2 are SGHTA and FQGNSA. There are 15 residues in the CDR3. CDR3 loop: CASSLGGRWQDTQYF. CDR3 nucleotide sequence: TGTGCCAGCAGCTTAGGGGGAAGGTGGCAAGATACGCAGTATTTT.

V and J are TRBV4-3 and TRBJ1-4; maybe TRBD1 (5 bases). Trimming pared 3 bases from V and 8 bases from J, leaving 19 bases between. This CDR3 is built from 16 residues. CDR1 is LGHNA and CDR2 is YSLEER in the germline V gene. The DNA of the CDR3 is TGCGCCAGCAGCCAGGAACTGGGACGAAACGAGGAAAAACTGTTTTTT. Translation gives CASSQELGRNEEKLFF.

The chain couples TRBV7-3 to TRBJ2-3; 11 bases are shared with TRBD2. J lost 4 bases, V lost 3 bases, and 3 bases had no gene match. The germline V gene encodes CDR1 SGHTA and CDR2 FQGTGA. The CDR3 totals 15 residues. The DNA for the CDR3 is TGTGCCAGCAGCTTGCCGACTAGCGGGGCAGATACGCAGTATTTT. It is translated as CASSLPTSGADTQYF.

The chain carries TRBV5-1 and TRBJ2-1; 7 positions agree with TRBD2. Per germline, CDR1 SGHRS and CDR2 YFSETQ. J gave up 1 base and V 7 bases, and 5 bases lay outside the gene matches. The CDR3 sequence is 14 residues long. The CDR3 is CASRREVSYNEQFF. The CDR3 DNA reads as TGCGCCAGCCGCCGGGAGGTATCCTACAATGAGCAGTTCTTC.

This chain uses TRBV20-1 with TRBJ2-7; D uncertain. V lost 3 bases and J lost 0, with 21 bases in between. The CDR3 consists of 17 residues. Germline V gene sequence: CDR1 DFQATT, CDR2 SNEGSKA (reference sequence). DNA of the CDR3: TGCAGTGCTAGTTACGTTGGGCTACCGGAAAGCTCCTACGAGCAGTACTTC. It specifies CSASYVGLPESSYEQYF.

The gene calls are TRBV10-2 and TRBJ2-4, with 15 bases aligning to TRBD2. With V trimmed by 4 bases and J by 5 bases, 0 bases remained unmatched. The CDR3 sequence is 15 residues long. The germline gives CDR1 WSHSY, CDR2 SAAADI. In DNA, the CDR3 is TGCGCCAGCAGTGGGACTAGCGGGGGGGAAAACATTCAGTACTTC. This translates into CASSGTSGGENIQYF.

Ten or more counts support this clonotype. The V gene is TRBV6-1, the J gene TRBJ1-4; D is unresolved. The germline V gene has CDR1 MNHNS and CDR2 SASEGT. V lost 5 bases and J 1 base, leaving 8 bases between the germline ends. The CDR3 extends over 14 amino acids. The CDR3 region is CASSQRRTNEKLFF. The CDR3 DNA follows: TGTGCCAGCAGTCAGCGAAGAACTAATGAAAAACTGTTTTTT.

This clonotype has at least ten counts. The chain carries TRBV4-1 and TRBJ2-5, with D possibly called TRBD1 or TRBD2 (5 bases each). The V gene lost 0 bases and the J gene lost 2 bases, with 16 bases spanning the gap. The CDR3 covers 17 residues. Germline CDR1 is MGHRA and CDR2 is YSYEKL. The CDR3 region has the DNA TGCGCCAGCAGCCAAGATCCTAACGGGGCACAGCAAGAGACCCAGTACTTC. Protein sequence: CASSQDPNGAQQETQYF.

This clonotype occurred a few times. The V and J genes are TRBV11-2 and TRBJ1-1, with D possibly matching TRBD1 (5 bases). CDR3 length equals 15 residues. Germline values: CDR1 SGHAT, CDR2 FQNNGV. V gave up 1 base and J gave up 1 base, with 10 bases separating them. The CDR3 coding sequence is TGTGCCAGCAGCTTAGCGGGGCAGCCGAACACTGAAGCTTTCTTT. Its translation: CASSLAGQPNTEAFF.

This clonotype showed up just a few times. The V gene is TRBV5-5, the J gene TRBJ2-1; 7 bases agree with TRBD2. Germline V gene sequence: CDR1 SGHKS, CDR2 YYEKEE (reference sequence). The CDR3 consists of 17 residues. V shed 6 bases and J 2 bases; nucleotides not matched to a gene: 14. The CDR3 protein is CASTRAGRAGTYNEQFF. The CDR3 DNA reads as TGTGCCAGCACCCGAGCGGGGAGGGCCGGCACCTACAATGAGCAGTTCTTC.

The chain links TRBV5-1 to TRBJ2-1; D unresolved. V was cut by 0 bases and J by 3 bases, with 13 bases left in between. The germline V gene encodes CDR1 SGHRS and CDR2 YFSETQ. This CDR3 is 16 amino acids long. For the CDR3, the DNA is TGCGCCAGCAGCTTGGGCGGTGGCTCCAGCTACAATGAGCAGTTCTTC. This codes for CASSLGGGSSYNEQFF. Full variable domain (outside the CDR3, taken from reference TRBV5-1 and TRBJ2-1): KAGVTQTPRYLIKTRGQQVTLSCSPISGHRSVSWYQQTPGQGLQFLFEYFSETQRNKGNFPGRFSGRQFSNSRSEMNVSTLELGDSALYLCASSLGGGSSYNEQFFGPGTRLTVL.

This clonotype was observed a handful of times. The chain employs TRBV7-2 and TRBJ1-2; D not resolved. V shed 0 bases and J shed 5 bases, with 7 bases lying between them. The CDR3 is 13 amino acids. The germline CDR1 and CDR2 sequences are SGHTA and FQGNSA. The CDR3 reads CASSLARNYGYTF. The CDR3, as DNA: TGTGCCAGCAGCTTAGCCAGGAATTATGGCTACACCTTC.

In its sample, this clonotype was seen once. J is TRBJ2-7 and V is TRBV10-3; D possibly matches TRBD1 or TRBD2 (6 bases each). Germline assignment: CDR1 ENHRY and CDR2 SYGVKD. V gave up 10 bases and J gave up 6 bases, with 13 bases separating them. This CDR3 has 11 amino acids. CDR3 DNA sequence: TGTGCCAGGGTACAGGGAGGCGAGCAGTACTTC. Its translation is CARVQGGEQYF.

This clonotype was observed a few times. The J gene is TRBJ2-2, the V gene TRBV11-3; no reliable D call. The germline V gene encodes CDR1 SGHNT and CDR2 YENEEA. This CDR3 has 13 amino acids. V was pared by 5 bases and J by 7 bases, with 11 bases between. As DNA, the CDR3 is TGTGCCAGCAGCCAAGGTTGGGGCGGGGAGCTGTTTTTT. It encodes CASSQGWGGELFF.

This clonotype appeared a few times. The rearrangement links TRBV12-3 or TRBV12-4 to TRBJ2-1; D remains ambiguous. V lost 3 bases and J lost 5, with 8 bases in between. The CDR3 is 13 amino acids. The CDR3 DNA sequence: TGTGCCAGCAGTTTCGGCCCTAACAATGAGCAGTTCTTC. As protein: CASSFGPNNEQFF.

There are many counts of this clonotype. The V gene is TRBV5-1, the J gene TRBJ2-2; 8 nucleotides align to TRBD1. Germline CDR1 SGHRS, CDR2 YFSETQ. With 4 bases clipped from V and 6 bases from J, the junction kept 5 bases outside the gene matches. The CDR3 is 14 residues long. This CDR3 is CASSPDRVAGELFF. In DNA, the CDR3 is TGCGCCAGCAGCCCGGACAGGGTGGCCGGGGAGCTGTTTTTT.

This clonotype was found a few times. This chain joins TRBV20-1 and TRBJ2-3, with 7 nucleotides matching TRBD2. Germline V gives CDR1 DFQATT, CDR2 SNEGSKA (reference sequence). Germline trimming cut 4 bases from V and 0 bases from J; bases unmatched to any gene: 4. The CDR3 extends over 14 amino acids. CDR3 nucleotides: TGCAGTGCTACGGGACTAAGTAGCACAGATACGCAGTATTTT. Translating gives CSATGLSSTDTQYF.

The rearrangement joins TRBV6-5 to TRBJ2-5, with TRBD2 matching 9 bases. V gave up 2 bases and J gave up 3 bases; unmatched junction bases: 7. The length of the CDR3 is 16 residues. Germline V gene data show CDR1 as MNHEY and CDR2 as SVGAGI. For the CDR3, the DNA is TGTGCCAGCAGTTACGGGGGGCTAGCGGGAAAAGAGACCCAGTACTTC. Translating it yields CASSYGGLAGKETQYF.

This clonotype has just a few counts. The chain combines TRBV20-1 with TRBJ2-5; 11 bases align to TRBD2. The CDR3 contains 14 residues. CDR1 is DFQATT, CDR2 SNEGSKA, per germline (reference sequence). J was trimmed by 2 bases and V by 5 bases; bases with no gene match: 4. The CDR3 sequence is CSAGRLAGQETQYF. CDR3 in DNA: TGCAGTGCTGGCCGACTAGCGGGACAAGAGACCCAGTACTTC.

The J gene is TRBJ2-2, the V gene TRBV14; D is possibly TRBD1 (6 bases). CDR3 length: 16 amino acids. Germline values: CDR1 SGHDN, CDR2 FVKESK. Trimming took 2 bases from V and 4 from J, leaving 14 bases between them. CDR3 DNA sequence: TGTGCCAGCAGCCAAATTTGGGACACTCGCACCGGGGAGCTGTTTTTT. Protein product: CASSQIWDTRTGELFF. The full variable domain, in which reference TRBV14 and TRBJ2-2 provide the parts outside the CDR3, is EAGVTQFPSHSVIEKGQTVTLRCDPISGHDNLYWYRRVMGKEIKFLLHFVKESKQDESGMPNNRFLAERTGGTYSTLKVQPAELEDSGVYFCASSQIWDTRTGELFFGEGSRLTVL.

This chain joins TRBV5-6 and TRBJ1-5; possibly TRBD1 for D (5 bases). The germline CDR1 and CDR2 sequences are SGHDT and YYEEEE. The CDR3 totals 15 residues. V gave up 3 bases and J gave up 6 bases, with 16 bases separating them. DNA of the CDR3: TGTGCCAGCAGCTCTGGTGGGGCAGGGAGTCAGCCCCAGCATTTT. Amino acid sequence: CASSSGGAGSQPQHF.

Turning to this clonotype: A much larger clone sits a single nucleotide away, making a read error possible. This sequence joins TRBV3-1 and TRBJ1-2; TRBD1 is a possible D gene (5 bases). Germline V gene data show CDR1 as LGHDT and CDR2 as YNNKEL (reference sequence). CDR3 size: 14 residues. The CDR3 region has the DNA TGTACCAGCAGCCAAGACCTGGGGACCTATGGCTACACCTTC. It yields the protein CTSSQDLGTYGYTF.

J is TRBJ2-5 and V is TRBV30; perhaps TRBD2 as D (5 bases). The CDR3 has 15 residues. The ends were cut back, 1 base at V and 4 bases at J, with 16 bases in the middle. From germline, CDR1 is GTSNPN and CDR2 SVGIG (reference sequence). CDR3 sequence (DNA): TGTGCCTGGAGTGCAAAGCCTACCAGCGGAGAGACCCAGTACTTC. Its protein is CAWSAKPTSGETQYF. Together with reference TRBV30 and TRBJ2-5, the CDR3 gives the full variable domain: SQTIHQWPATLVQPVGSPLSLECTVEGTSNPNLYWYRQAAGRGLQLLFYSVGIGQISSEVPQNLSASRPQDRQFILSSKKLLLSDSGFYLCAWSAKPTSGETQYFGPGTRLLVL.